Shown below are 23 T cell receptor beta chains from a single sample sequenced in a study of blood T cell repertoires in COVID-19. Measured with immunoSEQ multiplex PCR; TCRdb has only the in-frame clones, and not every one. Of around 95,000 clones listed, around four fifths are singletons. Material: peripheral blood. These receptors originate from a man aged 50-59 years with active or convalescent COVID-19.

The chain uses TRBV10-1 and TRBJ1-5, with 9 nucleotides matching TRBD1. V dropped 2 bases and J dropped 3; count of bases not matched to a gene: 5. CDR1 is WNHNN, CDR2 SYGVQD, per germline (reference sequence). This CDR3 comprises 16 residues. The CDR3 protein is CASSEMGQGHNQPQHF. The CDR3 DNA reads as TGCGCCAGCAGTGAGATGGGACAGGGCCACAATCAGCCCCAGCATTTT.

The chain is built from TRBV2 and TRBJ1-2; TRBD1 matches at 7 bases. V lost 5 bases to trimming and J lost 7 bases; unmatched junction nucleotides: 10. CDR1 and CDR2 (germline): SNHLY, FYNNEI. The CDR3 is 14 amino acids. The CDR3 loop reads CASSLEQGKGGYTF. In DNA form, the CDR3 reads TGTGCCAGCAGTCTCGAACAGGGGAAGGGTGGCTACACCTTC.

The chain recombines TRBV7-2 with TRBJ2-5; D remains ambiguous. Germline CDR1 SGHTA, CDR2 FQGNSA. With 4 bases removed from V and 5 bases from J, the gap between germline ends came to 8 bases. The CDR3 is 12 residues long. The CDR3 region is CASSSLSETQYF. Here the CDR3 DNA reads TGTGCCAGCAGCTCTTTATCGGAGACCCAGTACTTC.

This clone has only one observation. CDR3 residues: CASRSQIQRGIYNEQFF. As DNA, the CDR3 is TGTGCCAGCAGGTCCCAAATCCAGCGGGGGATCTACAATGAGCAGTTCTTC. V gene TRBV2 combines with J gene TRBJ2-1; 8 bases align to TRBD2. The CDR3 sequence is 17 residues long. Germline assignment: CDR1 SNHLY and CDR2 FYNNEI. J lost 3 bases, V lost 6 bases, and 13 bases had no gene match.

The CDR3 is CASSSRQGSYGYTF. In DNA, the CDR3 is TGTGCCAGCAGCTCCCGACAGGGGAGCTATGGCTACACCTTC. V usage is TRBV11-2 and J usage is TRBJ1-2; 8 nucleotides line up with TRBD1. J lost 4 bases, V lost 4 bases, and 5 bases had no gene match. This CDR3 has 14 amino acids. Germline V gene data show CDR1 as SGHAT and CDR2 as FQNNGV.

This clone was observed once. The V gene is TRBV24-1, the J gene TRBJ2-1; unclear D gene. The V end lost 7 bases, the J end lost 7 bases, and 19 bases lay between the germline ends. Germline CDR1 and CDR2: KGHDR and SFDVKD. The CDR3 length is 15 residues. The CDR3 reads CATSTLEEKVNEQFF. CDR3 bases: TGTGCCACCAGCACCCTAGAGGAGAAAGTGAATGAGCAGTTCTTC.

The chain joins TRBV5-1 to TRBJ1-1, with 8 positions matching TRBD1. This CDR3 comprises 11 residues. J lost 6 bases, V lost 5 bases, and 0 bases had no gene match. Germline V lookup: CDR1 SGHRS, CDR2 YFSETQ. The CDR3 DNA reads TGCGCCAGCAGACAGGGGGCTGAAGCTTTCTTT. Protein sequence: CASRQGAEAFF.

CDR3 nucleotide sequence: TGTGCCAGCAGCTTAGCAGGCCAGGGTGAGCAGTTCTTC. Translation: CASSLAGQGEQFF. This chain uses TRBV7-6 with TRBJ2-1, with D possibly matching TRBD1 (5 bases). The V and J ends lost 0 bases and 9 bases respectively, with 9 bases between them. The CDR3 extends over 13 amino acids. Germline CDR1 reads SGHVS; CDR2 reads FNYEAQ.

The chain is built from TRBV5-1 and TRBJ2-5, with 9 bases identical to TRBD2. The V segment lost 0 bases and the J segment 7 bases; nucleotides outside the gene matches: 7. Germline CDR1 reads SGHRS; CDR2 reads YFSETQ. The length of the CDR3 is 15 residues. CDR3 region: CASSLAASGDGTQYF. CDR3 nucleotide sequence: TGCGCCAGCAGCTTGGCAGCTAGCGGGGATGGGACCCAGTACTTC.

V gene TRBV5-5 combines with J gene TRBJ2-1; tentatively, D is TRBD2 (6 bases). CDR3 size: 15 residues. The germline CDR1 and CDR2 sequences are SGHKS and YYEKEE (reference sequence). The V gene lost 2 bases and the J gene lost 4 bases, with 13 bases spanning the gap. CDR3 amino acids: CASSFWLATYNEQFF. DNA of the CDR3: TGTGCCAGCAGCTTTTGGCTAGCGACTTACAATGAGCAGTTCTTC.

The rearrangement uses TRBV19 and TRBJ2-2, with D perhaps matching TRBD2 (6 bases). From germline, CDR1 is LNHDA and CDR2 SQIVND (reference sequence). CDR3 length: 16 residues. The V end was cut by 4 bases, the J end by 2 bases, with 14 bases between. DNA for the CDR3: TGTGCCAGTAGTAAGTTCCCCGGGACTAACACCGGGGAGCTGTTTTTT. It is translated as CASSKFPGTNTGELFF.

V and J are TRBV10-3 and TRBJ2-7; D is perhaps TRBD1 (5 bases). The CDR3 loop spans 14 amino acids. V lost 1 base, J lost 3 bases, and 10 bases lay in between. Germline CDR1 ENHRY, CDR2 SYGVKD. CDR3 region: CAISELTASYEQYF. The CDR3 coding sequence is TGTGCCATCAGTGAGTTGACAGCTAGCTACGAGCAGTACTTC.

The chain employs TRBV5-1 and TRBJ2-3; D remains ambiguous. Per germline, CDR1 SGHRS and CDR2 YFSETQ. V lost 0 bases, J lost 0 bases, and 11 bases lay in between. The CDR3 covers 16 residues. CDR3 residues: CASSLVYSSSTDTQYF. In DNA form, the CDR3 reads TGCGCCAGCAGCTTGGTGTACAGCTCTAGCACAGATACGCAGTATTTT.

This clone was seen a few times. This chain connects TRBV28 to TRBJ2-1; a weak D match, TRBD2 (5 bases). V dropped 4 bases and J dropped 4 bases, with 8 bases sitting between them. The CDR3 is 13 residues long. Germline V CDR1 and CDR2: MDHEN, SYDVKM. The CDR3 sequence: CASSSPGYNEQFF. CDR3 DNA: TGTGCCAGCAGTTCTCCGGGATACAATGAGCAGTTCTTC.

This chain links TRBV14 with TRBJ1-2, with D uncertain. V lost 0 bases and J lost 6, with 8 bases in between. Germline assignment: CDR1 SGHDN and CDR2 FVKESK. CDR3 length: 13 amino acids. In DNA form, the CDR3 reads TGTGCCAGCAGCCAAGATTTCAGGAATGGCTACACCTTC. Residues: CASSQDFRNGYTF.

CDR3 nucleotide sequence: TGTGCCAGCAGTTTAGAGGGGGACAGGGGCTACACCTTC. Its protein product is CASSLEGDRGYTF. The V call is TRBV28, the J call TRBJ1-2, with 8 positions matching TRBD1. Germline values: CDR1 MDHEN, CDR2 SYDVKM. The CDR3 contains 13 residues. With 2 bases clipped from V and 8 bases from J, the junction kept 4 bases outside the gene matches.

This chain connects TRBV11-2 to TRBJ2-1, with D tentatively TRBD2 (6 bases). Trimming took off 5 bases at V and 5 bases at J, with 19 bases between the two ends. This CDR3 has 16 residues. Germline CDR1 and CDR2: SGHAT and FQNNGV. CDR3 DNA sequence: TGTGCCAGCAGCCCCACCCCGGGGGATTCTAACAATGAGCAGTTCTTC. Amino acid sequence: CASSPTPGDSNNEQFF.

The gene calls are TRBV5-6 and TRBJ2-5, with 9 bases aligning to TRBD2. Germline trimming cut 5 bases from V and 4 bases from J; bases unmatched to any gene: 12. Germline V gene lookup returns CDR1 SGHDT and CDR2 YYEEEE. The CDR3 covers 16 residues. CDR3 bases: TGTGCCAGCAGTTGGGGTAGCGGGAGTCTAACAGAGACCCAGTACTTC. Protein: CASSWGSGSLTETQYF.

V is TRBV6-5 and J is TRBJ1-2; perhaps TRBD1 as D (6 bases). CDR1 and CDR2 from the germline V gene are MNHEY and SVGAGI. V lost 6 bases, J lost 4 bases, and 15 bases lay in between. The CDR3 covers 14 residues. The CDR3 region is CASRRLDSSYGYTF. The CDR3 nucleotides are TGTGCCAGCAGACGATTGGACAGCTCCTATGGCTACACCTTC.

This sequence joins TRBV5-6 and TRBJ2-7, with D possibly TRBD2 on 6 matching bases. Germline loops: CDR1 SGHDT, CDR2 YYEEEE. The CDR3 covers 14 residues. The ends were cut back, 5 bases at V and 6 bases at J, with 18 bases in the middle. The CDR3 loop reads CASSLTREAGEQYF. The CDR3 region has the DNA TGTGCCAGCAGTCTTACAAGGGAGGCGGGCGAGCAGTACTTC.

The chain couples TRBV28 to TRBJ1-1; 7 bases are a match to TRBD1. J gave up 11 bases and V 4 bases, and 13 bases lay outside the gene matches. Looked up from germline, CDR1 is MDHEN and CDR2 is SYDVKM. The CDR3 has 14 amino acids. In DNA form, the CDR3 reads TGTGCCAGCAGTTCGGGACAGACCTTCATAGGGGCTTTCTTT. Encoded protein: CASSSGQTFIGAFF.

The rearrangement uses TRBV3-1 (or the pseudogene TRBV3-2) and TRBJ1-2; maybe TRBD1 (5 bases). Trimming shortened V by 2 bases and J by 5 bases, and 18 bases separated the two germline ends. Germline loops: CDR1 LGHDT, CDR2 YNNKEL (reference sequence). The CDR3 has 16 amino acids. Here the CDR3 DNA reads TGTGCCAGCAGCCAATTGAGGGGCGGGGACTTTTATGGCTACACCTTC. This translates into CASSQLRGGDFYGYTF.

A few counts support this clone. V gene TRBV3-1 (or the pseudogene TRBV3-2) combines with J gene TRBJ1-1, with unresolved D. CDR3 length: 13 residues. Trimming cost V 4 bases and J 4 bases, with 10 bases left between them. Germline V gene sequence: CDR1 LGHDT, CDR2 YNNKEL (reference sequence). The CDR3 loop is CASSPLLGTEAFF. DNA of the CDR3: TGTGCCAGCAGCCCCTTGCTCGGCACTGAAGCTTTCTTT.